One sample yielded the 9 T cell receptor beta chains listed below, sequenced in a study of patients and donors after allogeneic stem cell transplantation. MiXCR, applied by TCRdb to the RT-PCR reads, yields one record per CDR3 protein. The sample contains some 200,000 distinct CDR3 sequences, around 41% of which appear only once. The sequencing input was blood, either unsorted or a sorted T cell fraction (not recorded which). These receptor sequences come from a human donor who was either an allogeneic HSCT recipient or a stem cell or donor lymphocyte infusion donor (not recorded which). It is not recorded whose cells these are; they may come from a transplant donor.

V is TRBV9 and J is TRBJ2-2; D is perhaps TRBD2 (6 bases). CDR3 length: 16 residues. Trimming left V 0 bases short and J 5 bases short, with 14 bases between. CDR1 is SGDLS, CDR2 YYNGEE, per germline. The CDR3 sequence: CASSVALSGGTGELFF. The CDR3 DNA reads as TGTGCCAGCAGCGTAGCCCTTAGCGGAGGGACCGGGGAGCTGTTTTTT.

This clonotype was picked up a small number of times. V and J are TRBV7-9 and TRBJ1-5, with 7 bases that match TRBD1. Trimming cost V 1 base and J 7 bases; bases outside gene matches: 13. This CDR3 contains 17 residues. In germline, CDR1 is SEHNR, CDR2 FQNEAQ (reference sequence). The chain's CDR3 is CASSLGQSGQAWQPQHF. CDR3 coding DNA: TGTGCCAGCAGCTTAGGCCAATCTGGACAGGCGTGGCAGCCCCAGCATTTT.

The rearrangement joins TRBV6-5 to TRBJ2-1, with TRBD2 matching over 14 bases. CDR1 MNHEY and CDR2 SVGAGI come from the germline V gene. Trimming removed 7 bases from V and 7 bases from J; junction bases left unmatched: 3. CDR3 length: 14 residues. CDR3 bases: TGTGCCAGCAAGGGGACTAGCGGGAGAAATGAGCAGTTCTTC. It translates to CASKGTSGRNEQFF.

The gene calls are TRBV12-3 or TRBV12-4 and TRBJ1-4; D gene ambiguous. V lost 3 bases, J lost 8 bases, and 13 bases lay in between. The CDR3 has 14 amino acids. CDR3 DNA sequence: TGTGCCAGCAGTTTTGCCACTTGGGAGGAAAAACTGTTTTTT. Translated, it gives CASSFATWEEKLFF.

The V and J genes are TRBV6-4 and TRBJ1-4; weak D call: TRBD1 (5 bases). This CDR3 region has 11 residues. Germline assignment: CDR1 MRHNA and CDR2 SNTAGT. Deletions cut 6 bases from V and 16 bases from J, with 15 bases between. The CDR3 region is CASRIYRYPFF. CDR3 nucleotides: TGTGCCAGCAGGATATACAGGTATCCGTTTTTT.

The genes are TRBV12-3 or TRBV12-4 and TRBJ1-3; D is unclear. The CDR3 length is 16 residues. V was pared by 2 bases and J by 1 base, with 12 bases between. DNA for the CDR3: TGTGCCAGCAGTTTACGGCTGGGTGGTTCTGGAAACACCATATATTTT. This sequence encodes CASSLRLGGSGNTIYF.

This clonotype was observed a handful of times. The J gene is TRBJ1-2, the V gene TRBV5-1; 8 bases match TRBD1. The V segment lost 0 bases and the J segment 6 bases; nucleotides outside the gene matches: 7. Germline lookup yields CDR1 SGHRS and CDR2 YFSETQ. The CDR3 consists of 15 residues. For the CDR3, the DNA is TGCGCCAGCAGCTTGGATCAGGGGGCGCGGAATGGCTACACCTTC. Translated, it gives CASSLDQGARNGYTF.

This chain links TRBV5-1 with TRBJ1-1; weak D call: TRBD1 (5 bases). The CDR3 is made up of 15 amino acids. Trimming shortened V by 0 bases and J by 6 bases, and 15 bases separated the two germline ends. Germline values: CDR1 SGHRS, CDR2 YFSETQ. CDR3 DNA sequence: TGCGCCAGCAGCTTGGACGGGGCACAACAGGCTGAAGCTTTCTTT. Translation gives CASSLDGAQQAEAFF.

The chain has TRBV29-1 and TRBJ2-2; 10 bases line up with TRBD1. Germline loops: CDR1 SQVTM, CDR2 ANQGSEA. The CDR3 runs to 15 residues. CDR3 region: CTPGGTGDNTGELFF. CDR3 DNA sequence: TGCACCCCCGGAGGGACAGGGGATAATACCGGGGAGCTGTTTTTT.